Shown below are 24 T cell receptor beta chains from a single sample sequenced in a study of TIL therapy for anti-PD-1-resistant metastatic lung cancer. The time point was: pre-treatment sample, taken before nivolumab and TIL therapy. This was the immunoSEQ v3 assay. Only in-frame clones appear in the TCRdb table, and some are missing; sequencing was by immunoSEQ multiplex PCR. The sample consists of approximately 15,000 clones, 86% of them appearing once. Material: blood, obtained at baseline. The receptors stem from a person aged 25 to 80 with non-small cell lung cancer.

The chain is built from TRBV6-5 and TRBJ1-2; 8 bases map to TRBD1. The V segment lost 0 bases and the J segment 7 bases; nucleotides outside the gene matches: 1. The CDR3 has 13 amino acids. Germline CDR1 MNHEY, CDR2 SVGAGI. CDR3 in DNA: TGTGCCAGCAGTTACTCGCAGGGGGCTGGCTACACCTTC. Translation gives CASSYSQGAGYTF.

The chain is built from TRBV2 and TRBJ2-7; D perhaps matches TRBD2 (5 bases). Between the trimmed V and J ends, which lost 2 bases and 0 bases, there was a span of 14 bases. In germline, CDR1 is SNHLY, CDR2 FYNNEI. The CDR3 is 16 residues long. The CDR3 loop is CASSERGSASSYEQYF. CDR3 coding DNA: TGTGCCAGCAGTGAACGAGGGTCAGCCAGCTCCTACGAGCAGTACTTC.

The rearrangement links TRBV7-8 to TRBJ2-5; a possible D gene is TRBD1 (5 bases). The CDR3 loop spans 15 amino acids. CDR1 SGHVS and CDR2 FQNEAQ come from the germline V gene. Trimming cost V 0 bases and J 5 bases, with 13 bases left between them. CDR3 sequence reads: CASSLAPQGWETQYF. Here the CDR3 DNA reads TGTGCCAGCAGCTTAGCCCCGCAGGGCTGGGAGACCCAGTACTTC.

This clone came up a few times. J is TRBJ1-1 and V is TRBV7-2; TRBD1 agrees at 8 bases. Trimming removed 0 bases from V and 4 bases from J; junction bases left unmatched: 1. The CDR3 consists of 14 residues. Germline CDR1 reads SGHTA; CDR2 reads FQGNSA. The CDR3 nucleotides read TGTGCCAGCAGCTTAGCGCAGGGGGCCACTGAAGCTTTCTTT. This encodes CASSLAQGATEAFF.

The chain recombines TRBV6-4 with TRBJ2-2, with D possibly being TRBD2 (6 bases). Germline V CDR1 and CDR2: MRHNA, SNTAGT. Trimming took off 6 bases at V and 4 bases at J, with 12 bases between the two ends. This CDR3 comprises 14 residues. CDR3 residues: CASRLSGTTGELFF. CDR3 nucleotides: TGTGCCAGCAGACTTAGCGGCACCACCGGGGAGCTGTTTTTT.

The gene calls are TRBV5-4 and TRBJ1-4; D is possibly TRBD1 (5 bases). The CDR3 runs 16 residues. Trimming left V 0 bases short and J 2 bases short, with 11 bases between. Per the germline V gene, CDR1 is SGHNT and CDR2 is YYREEE (reference sequence). DNA of the CDR3: TGTGCCAGCAGCTTGGATCTCGAGGGGACTAATGAAAAACTGTTTTTT. This translates into CASSLDLEGTNEKLFF.

The gene calls are TRBV5-4 and TRBJ1-1, with D perhaps matching TRBD1 (6 bases). V gave up 2 bases and J gave up 4 bases, with 12 bases separating them. The CDR3 covers 14 residues. CDR1 SGHNT and CDR2 YYREEE come from the germline V gene (reference sequence). DNA for the CDR3: TGTGCCAGCAGCTTCCGGGGGCTGGGCACTGAAGCTTTCTTT. This translates into CASSFRGLGTEAFF.

The chain uses TRBV7-9 and TRBJ2-3; 11 bases map to TRBD2. The CDR3 extends over 18 amino acids. Germline loops: CDR1 SEHNR, CDR2 FQNEAQ (reference sequence). After removal of 7 bases from V and 1 base from J, the junction contained 13 bases not matched to a gene. The chain's CDR3 is CASTLEKGGLAGTDTQYF. CDR3 in DNA: TGTGCCAGCACCCTCGAGAAAGGGGGACTAGCGGGCACAGATACGCAGTATTTT.

The chain is built from TRBV6-4 and TRBJ2-3; TRBD2 matches at 7 bases. J lost 1 base, V lost 2 bases, and 0 bases had no gene match. Per the germline V gene, CDR1 is MRHNA and CDR2 is SNTAGT. There are 14 residues in the CDR3. In DNA form, the CDR3 reads TGTGCCAGCAGTGACGGGGGGGGCACAGATACGCAGTATTTT. Protein sequence: CASSDGGGTDTQYF.

The chain has TRBV19 and TRBJ1-2; no firm D call. Germline CDR1 LNHDA, CDR2 SQIVND (reference sequence). Trimming removed 4 bases at V and 4 bases at J, with 13 bases between. The CDR3 has 14 amino acids. The DNA for the CDR3 is TGTGCCAGTAGTAGCACTCCGGGAATCTATGGCTACACCTTC. Translating gives CASSSTPGIYGYTF.

On this clone: The same CDR3 is also encoded by other DNA sequences in this sample. The gene calls are TRBV2 and TRBJ2-7; 9 bases agree with TRBD2. Trimming cost V 5 bases and J 2 bases; bases outside gene matches: 16. This CDR3 is built from 18 residues. From germline, CDR1 is SNHLY and CDR2 FYNNEI. Here the CDR3 DNA reads TGTGCCAGCAGTTTGACCAAATCGCGGACTAGCGCGACCTACGAGCAGTACGTC. Its protein is CASSLTKSRTSATYEQYV.

This clone showed up just once. V is TRBV19 and J is TRBJ2-2; D is perhaps TRBD1 or TRBD2 (6 bases each). Germline V gene sequence: CDR1 LNHDA, CDR2 SQIVND (reference sequence). V dropped 4 bases and J dropped 3 bases, with 18 bases sitting between them. The CDR3 is 17 residues long. CDR3 protein: CASSTDTGRGDTGELFF. CDR3 nucleotide sequence: TGTGCCAGTAGTACCGACACAGGGCGGGGCGACACCGGGGAGCTGTTTTTT.

The chain is built from TRBV6-6 and TRBJ2-7; possible D gene TRBD2, 7 bases. Trimming shortened V by 7 bases and J by 1 base, and 14 bases separated the two germline ends. Germline assignment: CDR1 MNHNY and CDR2 SVGAGI (reference sequence). CDR3 length equals 14 residues. The CDR3: CASTRGGQSYEQYF. Written as DNA, the CDR3 is TGTGCCAGCACGAGGGGGGGCCAGTCCTACGAGCAGTACTTC.

The V and J genes are TRBV19 and TRBJ2-3, with a possible D match to TRBD1 (6 bases). CDR3 length equals 13 residues. Germline V gene sequence: CDR1 LNHDA, CDR2 SQIVND (reference sequence). Trimming took 6 bases from V and 3 from J, leaving 10 bases between them. This CDR3 is CASRVRGTDTQYF. Written as DNA, the CDR3 is TGTGCCAGTAGGGTCAGGGGTACAGATACGCAGTATTTT.

The rearrangement uses TRBV7-6 and TRBJ1-3; D is uncertain. Germline CDR1 and CDR2: SGHVS and FNYEAQ. The CDR3 spans 13 residues. The germline V and J ends were trimmed by 2 bases and 2 bases, with 4 bases remaining between them. The CDR3: CASSLTPGNTIYF. The CDR3 DNA sequence: TGTGCCAGCAGCTTAACACCTGGAAACACCATATATTTT.

The chain is built from TRBV5-8 and TRBJ2-6, with D uncertain. Trimming pared 6 bases from V and 0 bases from J, leaving 13 bases between. Germline V gene sequence: CDR1 SGHTS, CDR2 YDEGEE. CDR3 length: 16 amino acids. The DNA of the CDR3 is TGTGCCAGCAACCGACACCTCACCTCTGGGGCCAACGTCCTGACTTTC. Its translation is CASNRHLTSGANVLTF.

The chain joins TRBV19 to TRBJ1-1, with TRBD1 identical over 7 bases. CDR1 is LNHDA, CDR2 SQIVND, per germline (reference sequence). After removal of 6 bases from V and 2 bases from J, the junction contained 9 bases not matched to a gene. The CDR3 runs 15 residues. The CDR3 region is CASRTQGYENTEAFF. CDR3 nucleotides: TGTGCCAGTAGAACACAGGGGTATGAAAACACTGAAGCTTTCTTT.

The gene calls are TRBV7-2 and TRBJ2-4, with a tentative D call TRBD1 (5 bases). The CDR3 consists of 14 residues. Germline CDR1 reads SGHTA; CDR2 reads FQGNSA. V was clipped by 4 bases and J by 0 bases, with 7 bases between them. CDR3: CASSSTVAKNIQYF. The CDR3 coding sequence is TGTGCCAGCAGCTCGACAGTAGCCAAAAACATTCAGTACTTC.

The sample holds one count of this clone. The J gene is TRBJ1-2, the V gene TRBV6-5; no firm D call. V was cut by 2 bases and J by 0 bases, with 4 bases left in between. Germline CDR1 MNHEY, CDR2 SVGAGI. The CDR3 is made up of 13 amino acids. As DNA, the CDR3 is TGTGCCAGCAGTTACGATACTAACTATGGCTACACCTTC. The encoded protein is CASSYDTNYGYTF.

The genes are TRBV6-5 and TRBJ2-3; 8 bases match TRBD1. The CDR3 is 16 amino acids. The trim removed 4 bases at V and 5 bases at J, leaving 11 bases unmatched. CDR1 MNHEY and CDR2 SVGAGI come from the germline V gene. CDR3 bases: TGTGCCAGCAGTTTAGGTCCGACAGGGGTTAGAGATACGCAGTATTTT. This sequence encodes CASSLGPTGVRDTQYF.

The rearrangement uses TRBV13 and TRBJ2-3; TRBD1 might be the D (6 bases). The length of the CDR3 is 14 residues. Trimming cost V 4 bases and J 2 bases, with 10 bases left between them. CDR1 is PRHDT, CDR2 FYEKMQ, per germline (reference sequence). The CDR3 sequence: CASSSDSPTDTQYF. CDR3 DNA: TGTGCCAGCAGCTCGGACAGCCCCACAGATACGCAGTATTTT.

The chain couples TRBV19 to TRBJ2-3; tentative D call: TRBD1 (5 bases). Trimming removed 3 bases from V and 1 base from J, with 8 bases in between. This CDR3 spans 14 amino acids. Germline CDR1 reads LNHDA; CDR2 reads SQIVND (reference sequence). CDR3 amino acids: CASSITGGTDTQYF. CDR3 sequence (DNA): TGTGCCAGTAGTATCACAGGTGGCACAGATACGCAGTATTTT. Variable domain in full (rest from reference TRBV19 and TRBJ2-3): DGGITQSPKYLFRKEGQNVTLSCEQNLNHDAMYWYRQDPGQGLRLIYYSQIVNDFQKGDIAEGYSVSREKKESFPLTVTSAQKNPTAFYLCASSITGGTDTQYFGPGTRLTVL.

V usage is TRBV7-2 and J usage is TRBJ2-3; D tentatively fits TRBD1 or TRBD2 (6 bases each). Germline-derived CDR1 and CDR2 are SGHTA and FQGNSA. The CDR3 contains 17 residues. The V end was cut by 2 bases, the J end by 0 bases, with 15 bases between. CDR3 nucleotide sequence: TGTGCCAGCAGCTTAAGTCCTCGGGGGCTAAGCACAGATACGCAGTATTTT. Residues: CASSLSPRGLSTDTQYF.

This clone was observed a single time. This rearrangement joins TRBV7-2 to TRBJ1-2; D is ambiguous. The V end was cut by 8 bases, the J end by 4 bases, with 17 bases between. The germline gives CDR1 SGHTA, CDR2 FQGNSA. The CDR3 length is 14 residues. This CDR3 reads CASGMGSASYGYTF. Written as DNA, the CDR3 is TGTGCCAGCGGCATGGGGTCAGCCTCCTATGGCTACACCTTC.